This T cell receptor beta chain was documented in a study of control samples from healthy donors and cancer patients. The method was immunoSEQ multiplex PCR; TCRdb's version includes in-frame clones alone and lacks a portion of them. The data hold under 200,000 clones, with approximately 86% observed a single time. Trimming stripped 6 bases from V and 5 bases from J, with 16 bases between. This CDR3 contains 15 residues. CDR1 is MNHEY and CDR2 is SMNVEV in the germline V gene (reference sequence). The TCR comes from a woman in her 30s in good health. This chain uses TRBV27 with TRBJ2-2; D possibly matches TRBD1 or TRBD2 (7 bases each). Specimen: blood. The CDR3 spells CASSSDREGTGELFF. As DNA, the CDR3 is TGTGCCAGCAGCTCCGACAGGGAGGGAACCGGGGAGCTGTTTTTT.